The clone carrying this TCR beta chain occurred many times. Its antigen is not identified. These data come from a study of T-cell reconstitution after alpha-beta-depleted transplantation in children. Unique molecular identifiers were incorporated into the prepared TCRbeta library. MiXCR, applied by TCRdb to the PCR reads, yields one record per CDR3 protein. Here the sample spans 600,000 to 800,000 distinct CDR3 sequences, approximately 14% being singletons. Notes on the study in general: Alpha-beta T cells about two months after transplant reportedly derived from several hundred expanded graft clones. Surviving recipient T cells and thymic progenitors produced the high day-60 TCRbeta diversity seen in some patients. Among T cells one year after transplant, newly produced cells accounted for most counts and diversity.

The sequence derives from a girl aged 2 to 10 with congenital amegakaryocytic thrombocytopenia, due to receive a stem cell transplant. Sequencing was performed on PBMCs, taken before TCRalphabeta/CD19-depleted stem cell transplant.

The DNA of the CDR3 is TGCGCCAGCAGCTTTGAGGGGGGGATGTACGAGCAGTACTTC. Translating it yields CASSFEGGMYEQYF. The J gene is TRBJ2-7, the V gene TRBV5-1; D possibly corresponds to TRBD2 (7 bases). This CDR3 comprises 14 residues. Trimming shortened V by 2 bases and J by 4 bases, and 13 bases separated the two germline ends. Germline CDR1 reads SGHRS; CDR2 reads YFSETQ.